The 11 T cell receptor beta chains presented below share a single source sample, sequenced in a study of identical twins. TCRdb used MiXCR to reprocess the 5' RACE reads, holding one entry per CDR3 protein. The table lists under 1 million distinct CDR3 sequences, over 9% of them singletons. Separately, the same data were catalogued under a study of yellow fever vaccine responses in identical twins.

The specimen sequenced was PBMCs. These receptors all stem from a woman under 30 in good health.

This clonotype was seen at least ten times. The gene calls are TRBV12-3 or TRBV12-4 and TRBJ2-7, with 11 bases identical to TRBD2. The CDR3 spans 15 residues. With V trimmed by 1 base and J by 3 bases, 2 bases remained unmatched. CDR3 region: CASSLEGLAVYEQYF. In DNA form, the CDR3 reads TGTGCCAGCAGTTTAGAGGGACTAGCGGTCTACGAGCAGTACTTC.

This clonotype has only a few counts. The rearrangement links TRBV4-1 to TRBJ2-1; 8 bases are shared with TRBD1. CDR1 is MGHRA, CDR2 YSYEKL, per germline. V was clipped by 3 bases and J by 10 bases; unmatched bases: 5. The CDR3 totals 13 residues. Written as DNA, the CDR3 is TGCGCCAGCAGCCAGGTTTGGACAGGGGAGCAGTTCTTC. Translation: CASSQVWTGEQFF.

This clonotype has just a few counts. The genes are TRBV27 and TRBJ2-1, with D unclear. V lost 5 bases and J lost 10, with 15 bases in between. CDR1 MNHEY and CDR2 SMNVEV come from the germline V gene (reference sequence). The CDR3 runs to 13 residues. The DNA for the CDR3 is TGTGCCAGCAGTCCCGTGGACCCCGGGGAGCAGTTCTTC. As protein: CASSPVDPGEQFF.

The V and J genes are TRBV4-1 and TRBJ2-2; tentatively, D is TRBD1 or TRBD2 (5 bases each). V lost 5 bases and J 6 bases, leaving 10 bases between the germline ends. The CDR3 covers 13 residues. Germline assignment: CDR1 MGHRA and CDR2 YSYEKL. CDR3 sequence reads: CASSWGPSGELFF. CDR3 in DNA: TGCGCCAGCAGCTGGGGACCTTCCGGGGAGCTGTTTTTT.

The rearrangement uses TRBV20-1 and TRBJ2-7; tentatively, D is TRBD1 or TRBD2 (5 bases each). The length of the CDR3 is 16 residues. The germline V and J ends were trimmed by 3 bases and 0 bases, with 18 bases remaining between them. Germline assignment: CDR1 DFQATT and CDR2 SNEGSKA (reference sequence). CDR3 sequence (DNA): TGCAGTGCTAGTGGGCCCGGGACCGATAGCTCCTACGAGCAGTACGTC. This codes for CSASGPGTDSSYEQYV.

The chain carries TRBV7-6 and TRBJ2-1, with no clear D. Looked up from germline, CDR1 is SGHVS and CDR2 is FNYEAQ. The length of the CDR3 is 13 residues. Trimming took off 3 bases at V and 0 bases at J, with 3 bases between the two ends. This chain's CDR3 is CASSFNSYNEQFF. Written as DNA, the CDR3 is TGTGCCAGCAGCTTTAACTCCTACAATGAGCAGTTCTTC. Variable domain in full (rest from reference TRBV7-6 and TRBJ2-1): GAGVSQSPRYKVTKRGQDVALRCDPISGHVSLYWYRQALGQGPEFLTYFNYEAQQDKSGLPNDRFSAERPEGSISTLTIQRTEQRDSAMYRCASSFNSYNEQFFGPGTRLTVL.

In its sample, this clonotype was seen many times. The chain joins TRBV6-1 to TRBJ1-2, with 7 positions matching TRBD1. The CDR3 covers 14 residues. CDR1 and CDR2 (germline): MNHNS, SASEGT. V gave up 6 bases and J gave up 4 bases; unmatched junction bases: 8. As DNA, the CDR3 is TGTGCCAGCAGCCCAGGCCACAGGGGCTATGGCTACACCTTC. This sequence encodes CASSPGHRGYGYTF.

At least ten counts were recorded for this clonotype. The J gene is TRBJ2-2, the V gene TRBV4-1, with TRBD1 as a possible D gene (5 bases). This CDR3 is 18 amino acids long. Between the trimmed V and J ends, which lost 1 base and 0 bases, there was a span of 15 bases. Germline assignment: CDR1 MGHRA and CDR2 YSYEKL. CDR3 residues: CASSQANMGLSNTGELFF. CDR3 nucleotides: TGCGCCAGCAGCCAAGCTAATATGGGGCTGTCGAACACCGGGGAGCTGTTTTTT.

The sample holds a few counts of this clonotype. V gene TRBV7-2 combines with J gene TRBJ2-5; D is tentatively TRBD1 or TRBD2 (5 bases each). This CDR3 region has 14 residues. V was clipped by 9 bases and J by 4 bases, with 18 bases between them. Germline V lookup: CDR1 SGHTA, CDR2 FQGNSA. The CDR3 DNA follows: TGTGCCAGTTCAGGGAGAGGCTACGGAGAGACCCAGTACTTC. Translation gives CASSGRGYGETQYF.

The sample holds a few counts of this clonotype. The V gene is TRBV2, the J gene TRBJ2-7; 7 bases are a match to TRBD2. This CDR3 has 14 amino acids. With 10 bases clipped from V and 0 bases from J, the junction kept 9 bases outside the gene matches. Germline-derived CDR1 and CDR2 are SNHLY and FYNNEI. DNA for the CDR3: TGTGCCACCGAGGGACTACAAAGCTCCTACGAGCAGTACGTC. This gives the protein CATEGLQSSYEQYV.

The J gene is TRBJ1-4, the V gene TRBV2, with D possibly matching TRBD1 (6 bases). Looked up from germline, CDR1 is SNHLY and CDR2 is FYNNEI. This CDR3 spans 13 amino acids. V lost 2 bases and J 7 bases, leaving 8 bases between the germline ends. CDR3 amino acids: CASSEQGSEKLFF. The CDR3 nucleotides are TGTGCCAGCAGTGAACAGGGGAGTGAAAAACTGTTTTTT.